This paragraph reports one T cell receptor beta chain. This clonotype showed up many times. The specificity of this receptor is unknown. No base quality information exists; no much larger clone differs at one position. The CDR3 runs 12 amino acids, cysteine and phenylalanine included. Just the 36-base CDR3 DNA is kept, in frame starting at base 1. Sequences MNHNS (CDR1) and SASEGT (CDR2) are obtained from the germline V gene. Clipping removes 6 bases from V and 7 bases from J, with 5 as the unmatched junction base count. The sample comes from a study of regulatory T cells in long-lasting Graves disease (dated by TCRdb to the early 2020s). About the full investigation: Patients with newly diagnosed Graves' disease had been on antithyroid drugs for under 3 months. Persistent Graves' disease patients were compared with newly diagnosed Graves' disease patients by peripheral blood TCR sequencing and RNA sequencing. TCR sequencing covered some 13 persistent and approximately 20 newly diagnosed Graves' disease patients, 33 samples in total. The study was registered as a clinical trial and conducted in China. Results the study describes overall, beyond this receptor: Persistent disease showed preferential use of TRBV28, TRBJ1-2 and TRBJ2-5, whereas newly diagnosed disease favored TRBV20-1 and TRBJ2-1. The authors noted that the small sample size was a limitation that may lower accuracy. A larger number of public clonotypes was shared among persistent patients (over 2,500) than among newly diagnosed patients (about 990). Peripheral blood alone was examined, since thyroid tissue, which constituted the primary lesion, could not be accessed. Compared with newly diagnosed patients, persistent Graves' disease patients had lower TCR Shannon entropy and fewer highly expanded clones, which suggests clonal expansion. Sequencing and analysis were limited to the TCR beta chain.

The library was produced with multiplex PCR. Sequenced on an Illumina HiSeq 4000. TCR beta libraries were built with iRepertoire HTBI primers and Arm-PCR amplification of CDR3 regions. Before sequencing, the PCR products underwent gel purification. The original methods were these. Gene usage analysis of CDR3 amino acid clonotypes relied on the approximately 60 TRBV and fewer than 15 TRBJ segments identified across samples. COPE and FqMerger were used to merge the filtered high-quality paired reads into contigs. BLAST was used to align contigs to IMGT TRBV, TRBD and TRBJ reference genes, and CDR3 was defined according to IMGT. Any clonotype with a frequency above 0.1% was classified as a highly expanded clone. Repertoire diversity was measured by Shannon entropy, and V-J evenness by the Gini coefficient. A clonotype was considered public if more than one individual shared it. TCRdb handled the public reads itself, with Q25 trimming in fastp and clone calling in MiXCR, and kept productive beta chains. CDR3 protein sequences are deduplicated, and each keeps its most common genes and DNA. TCRdb assigned the V and J calls; the authors' analysis was not used. The sample yields 350,000 to 400,000 distinct CDR3 sequences; 15% to 18% were counted once. The ten largest account for approximately 21% of the sample.

Taken with the paper, the label for time point translates to: newly diagnosed GD, antithyroid drugs for less than 3 months. For both TCR sequencing and RNA sequencing, RNA was extracted from PBMCs using TRIzol. The diagnosis of Graves' disease was made according to American Thyroid Association guidelines. Patients were recruited from an endocrinology department in Xi'an, China. Each patient gave about 10 milliliters of peripheral blood, collected in an EDTA anticoagulant tube. Ficoll Paque Plus density gradient separation was used to isolate PBMCs, and no further T cell sorting was performed. An Agilent 2100 Bioanalyzer and agarose gel were used to assess RNA quality, and a NanoDrop 2000 was used to measure RNA concentration.

The sequenced sample was peripheral blood mononuclear cells (PBMCs), obtained at new diagnosis, from a patient treated with antithyroid drugs. The V gene is TRBV6-1 and the J gene is TRBJ1-2, with TRBD1 identical over 7 junction bases. This clonotype was sampled from a female donor with Graves disease. The CDR3 amino acid sequence is: CASSRTGLGYTF. The sequence in DNA is TGTGCCAGCAGCCGGACAGGCCTTGGCTACACCTTC.